A selection of T cell receptor beta chains follows, all from one sample in a study of blood T cell repertoires in COVID-19. Clones were read by immunoSEQ multiplex PCR, and TCRdb kept only the in-frame ones, dropping some. The repertoire holds under 250,000 clones, with about 91% as singletons. The sample taken for sequencing was peripheral blood. The receptors here all came from an older man with acute or convalescent COVID-19. The CDR3 runs from the conserved cysteine through the conserved F or W. A D gene is named only where the DNA matches it firmly. Some rows mark clone size as missing; the rest say once, few, many or name a class of expanded clone.

J gene,clone size,D gene,V gene,CDR3 DNA,CDR3 protein
TRBJ1-6,.,TRBD1,TRBV7-2,TGTGCCAGCAGGGCCGGGACAGTTAATTCACCCCTCCACTTT,CASRAGTVNSPLHF
TRBJ1-5,.,.,TRBV7-8,TGTGCCAGCAGCCCTGGGGGGTACGGGAGCAATCAGCCCCAGCATTTT,CASSPGGYGSNQPQHF
TRBJ2-2,.,.,TRBV6-5,TGTGCCAGCAGTTACGGCGGTACGAACACCGGGGAGCTGTTTTTT,CASSYGGTNTGELFF
TRBJ1-1,few,.,TRBV15,TGTGCCACCAGCAGAGATCGGTCCGGGGGACCTGAAGCTTTCTTT,CATSRDRSGGPEAFF
TRBJ2-7,.,TRBD1,TRBV7-2,TGTGCCAGCAGCTTAGGGGACAGGGCCCTCAGGCACTTCTACGAGCAGTACTTC,CASSLGDRALRHFYEQYF
TRBJ1-1,.,.,TRBV5-1,TGCGCCAGCAGGCGAACAGGTGCAAGGGCTGAAGCTTTCTTT,CASRRTGARAEAFF
TRBJ1-2,.,.,TRBV10-3,TGTGCCATCAGTCCCTCGACGGACTACTATGGCTACACCTTC,CAISPSTDYYGYTF
TRBJ1-1,.,.,TRBV29-1,TGCAGCGTTGCCCCCCAGGGCATGAACACTGAAGCTTTCTTT,CSVAPQGMNTEAFF
TRBJ1-5,.,.,TRBV2,TGTGCCAGCAGTGAGGGCAGATATCAGCCCCAGCATTTT,CASSEGRYQPQHF
TRBJ2-2,.,.,TRBV7-3,TGTGCCAGCAGCTTAATGAGGGCCGCCGGGGAGCTGTTTTTT,CASSLMRAAGELFF
TRBJ1-5,.,.,TRBV18,TGTGCCAGCTCACTTGGACAGCATAGCAATCAGCCCCAGCATTTT,CASSLGQHSNQPQHF
TRBJ2-7,once,.,TRBV28,TGTGCCAGCAGTTTGCGAGGGACAAGTCCCGGGGAGCAGTACTTC,CASSLRGTSPGEQYF
TRBJ2-1,.,TRBD1,TRBV19,TGTGCCACTAGGACAGGGGTAACCTACAATGAGCAGTTCTTC,CATRTGVTYNEQFF
TRBJ2-1,few,.,TRBV18,TGTGCCAGCTCTCACCTGGTTAGGGGGAGTTGGCTTGTTCTCCGCAATGAGCAGTTCTTC,CASSHLVRGSWLVLRNEQFF
TRBJ1-3,.,.,TRBV2,TGTGCCAGCAGTGTAGGTACAGGCCGCTCTGGAAACACCATATATTTT,CASSVGTGRSGNTIYF
TRBJ2-3,.,TRBD2,TRBV11-1,TGTGCCAGCAGCTACCTAGCGGGGGGGCCTGGTACGCAGTATTTT,CASSYLAGGPGTQYF
TRBJ2-2,.,TRBD1,TRBV5-1,TGCGCCAGCAGCTTACAGGGGCCGAACACCGGGGAGCTGTTTTTT,CASSLQGPNTGELFF
TRBJ2-6,.,.,TRBV6-5,TGTGCCAGCACCAATGGAGGGGCTGGGGCCAACGTCCTGACTTTC,CASTNGGAGANVLTF
TRBJ2-7,.,TRBD1,TRBV27,TGTGCCAGCAGTTCCCTAGGACAGGGAATCCACGAGCAGTACTTC,CASSSLGQGIHEQYF
TRBJ2-5,.,.,TRBV28,TGTGCCAGCAGTTTATCCACGGTGGGGGCTGCAGAGACCCAGTACTTC,CASSLSTVGAAETQYF
TRBJ1-3,.,.,TRBV10-1,TGCGCCAGCAGTGGGGGCAGGGTGCGGTCTGAGGACACCATATATTTT,CASSGGRVRSEDTIYF
TRBJ1-2,.,.,TRBV28,TGTGCCAGCAGTTTAACCCCCGGGGGGCGGAACTATGGCTACACCTTC,CASSLTPGGRNYGYTF
TRBJ1-2,.,TRBD1,TRBV7-9,TGTGCCAGCAGCTTAAGGGACAGTCCCAACTATGGCTACACCTTC,CASSLRDSPNYGYTF
TRBJ2-1,once,.,TRBV14,TGTGCCAGCAGCCCCCAGGTTATCTCCTACAATGAGCAGTTCTTC,CASSPQVISYNEQFF
TRBJ1-6,.,.,TRBV7-9,TGTGCCAGCAGCTTCGGGGTCGAGTCACCCCTCCACTTT,CASSFGVESPLHF
TRBJ2-1,.,.,TRBV6-2/TRBV6-3,TGTGCCAGCAGTTACCCCTCTAATGAGCAGTTCTTC,CASSYPSNEQFF
TRBJ2-5,once,.,TRBV5-6,TGTGCCAGCAGCACCTTGGGGGGACGGCCGGACTTC,CASSTLGGRPDF
TRBJ2-6,.,.,TRBV7-9,TGTGCCAGCAGCTTATGGCCTAGTGGGGCCAACGTCCTGACTTTC,CASSLWPSGANVLTF
TRBJ2-5,few,TRBD2,TRBV19,TGTGCCAGTAGCCCTGGGACTAACTTACAAGAGACCCAGTACTTC,CASSPGTNLQETQYF
TRBJ2-3,.,TRBD2,TRBV6-5,TGTGCCAGCAGTTACCCCGGGAGGGGAGATACGCAGTATTTT,CASSYPGRGDTQYF
TRBJ2-3,.,.,TRBV28,TGTGCCAGCAGTTTCGGTGGCACAGATACGCAGTATTTT,CASSFGGTDTQYF
TRBJ2-6,.,.,TRBV5-5,TGTGCCAGCAGCACGGCGACAGCTGGGGCCAACGTCCTGACTTTC,CASSTATAGANVLTF
TRBJ1-2,.,TRBD1,TRBV9,TGTGCCAGCAGCGTAGGGACAGGGAGGGCTTATGGCTACACCTTC,CASSVGTGRAYGYTF
TRBJ2-3,.,TRBD2,TRBV7-3,TGTGCCAGCAGCTTAACGGCGGGAGGGCCTGATACGCAGTATTTT,CASSLTAGGPDTQYF
TRBJ1-2,.,TRBD1,TRBV19,TGTGCCAGTAGTCGGGACAGGGCCTATGGCTACACCTTC,CASSRDRAYGYTF
TRBJ2-7,.,TRBD1,TRBV25-1,TGTGCCAGCAGTGATAACAGGGGGCGATCCTACGAGCAGTACTTC,CASSDNRGRSYEQYF
TRBJ1-1,.,TRBD1,TRBV5-1,TGCGCCAGCAGCCGAGACAGGGTTCCTGAAGCTTTCTTT,CASSRDRVPEAFF
TRBJ2-7,.,.,TRBV5-1,TGCGCCAGCAGCCCGGGAGGGGGCTTGGAACAGTACTTC,CASSPGGGLEQYF
TRBJ1-5,.,.,TRBV21-1,TGTGCCAGCAGCAAACTAGGGGGCGTGGGGGGCAATCAGCCCCAGCATTTT,CASSKLGGVGGNQPQHF